A selection of T cell receptor beta chains follows, all from one sample in a study of blood T cell repertoires in COVID-19. Libraries were prepared by immunoSEQ multiplex PCR; TCRdb keeps only in-frame clonotypes and omits some of them. Among approximately 500,000 clones, roughly 89% were seen once, and the ten largest hold roughly 1%. Sequenced: peripheral blood. All receptors derive from a man between 18 and 29 years old with COVID-19, enrolled during active disease. CDR3s include the opening cysteine and the closing phenylalanine or tryptophan. Each record gives: V gene, J gene, D gene, clone size, CDR3 length, CDR3 DNA, CDR3 protein. The D gene is left open where the match is weak. Only part of the rows carry a size: once, few, many, or a class if the clone is expanded.

TRBV5-1	TRBJ1-2	.	.	13	TGCGCCAGCAGCTTGGAAGGGGCAAAGGGCTACACCTTC	CASSLEGAKGYTF
TRBV5-5	TRBJ1-3	.	few	15	TGTGCCAGCAGTCGGGACTTGACTTCTGGAAACACCATATATTTT	CASSRDLTSGNTIYF
TRBV9	TRBJ2-3	.	.	15	TGTGCCAGCAGCGTAGCGGGAGAAGGGTCAGATACGCAGTATTTT	CASSVAGEGSDTQYF
TRBV19	TRBJ1-6	.	.	13	TGTGCCAGTAGTGAGAGAAGCAATTCACCCCTCCACTTT	CASSERSNSPLHF
TRBV5-6	TRBJ2-7	TRBD1	.	13	TGTGCCAGCAGCCCCGGACAGGTCCACGAGCAGTACTTC	CASSPGQVHEQYF
TRBV5-1	TRBJ2-7	.	.	13	TGCGCCAGCAGCTTGGACTACTCCTACGAGCAGTACTTC	CASSLDYSYEQYF
TRBV4-1	TRBJ1-4	.	.	15	TGCGCCAGCAGCCAAGAGCGGGGTTGGAATGAAAAACTGTTTTTT	CASSQERGWNEKLFF
TRBV29-1	TRBJ2-5	TRBD1	.	12	TGCAGCCTGAGAGAACAGGGGGAGACCCAGTACTTC	CSLREQGETQYF
TRBV5-1	TRBJ2-5	.	.	15	TGCGCCAGCAGCTGGGCGGGGCAGAGACAAGAGACCCAGTACTTC	CASSWAGQRQETQYF
TRBV12-3/TRBV12-4	TRBJ2-2	TRBD1	.	13	TGTGCCAGCAGGCCGGACAGGGCCGGGGAGCTGTTTTTT	CASRPDRAGELFF
TRBV7-9	TRBJ2-7	.	.	14	TGTGCCAGCAGCTCTAAGACACGTCCCTACGAGCAGTACTTC	CASSSKTRPYEQYF
TRBV27	TRBJ2-2	.	.	14	TGTGCCAGCAGTTTAATGACAGCTACCGGGGAGCTGTTTTTT	CASSLMTATGELFF
TRBV2	TRBJ2-5	.	.	14	TGTGCCAGCAGTGCGCAGGGCGGACAAGAGACCCAGTACTTC	CASSAQGGQETQYF
TRBV19	TRBJ1-1	TRBD1	.	15	TGTGCCAGTTCTGACAGGGGGCGAATGGGCACTGAAGCTTTCTTT	CASSDRGRMGTEAFF
TRBV6-5	TRBJ2-7	.	.	15	TGTGCCAGCAGCCTCCGACAGAGCAATACCTACGAGCAGTACTTC	CASSLRQSNTYEQYF
TRBV29-1	TRBJ2-3	TRBD2	.	13	TGCAGCGTTGGACTAGCGGCAGGAGATACGCAGTATTTT	CSVGLAAGDTQYF
TRBV7-6	TRBJ2-3	.	.	14	TGTGCCAGCAGCTTAGCGAACCCAGGCGATACGCAGTATTTT	CASSLANPGDTQYF
TRBV2	TRBJ1-1	.	.	15	TGTGCCAGCAGTGAAGTTAGGGCGGGTGAGACTGAAGCTTTCTTT	CASSEVRAGETEAFF
TRBV5-4	TRBJ2-6	TRBD1	.	17	TGTGCCAGCAGCTCGACAGGGTATAGGTCTGGGGCCAACGTCCTGACTTTC	CASSSTGYRSGANVLTF
TRBV7-9	TRBJ1-1	.	.	11	TGTGCCAGTGAGGGACTTTCTGAAGCTTTCTTT	CASEGLSEAFF
TRBV7-9	TRBJ2-1	.	once	15	TGTGCCAGCAGCTTAGCAAGCGACCCTTACAATGAGCAGTTCTTC	CASSLASDPYNEQFF
TRBV6-2/TRBV6-3	TRBJ2-5	TRBD1	.	14	TGTGCCAGCAGCCGGACAGGGTTGATAGAGACCCAGTACTTC	CASSRTGLIETQYF
TRBV3-1/TRBV3-2	TRBJ2-1	.	.	14	TGTGCCAGCAGCCAAGATTTTAGTAACAATGAGCAGTTCTTC	CASSQDFSNNEQFF
TRBV28	TRBJ2-7	.	.	13	TGTGCCAGCAGTTTAATGACTCCGTTCGAGCAGTACTTC	CASSLMTPFEQYF
TRBV25-1	TRBJ2-7	TRBD1	.	14	TGTGCCAGCAGTGGGACAGGGGGTATCTACGAGCAGTACTTC	CASSGTGGIYEQYF
TRBV12-3/TRBV12-4	TRBJ1-2	.	.	13	TGTGCCAGCAGTTTAAGCGCGTCTAAGTCCTACACCTTC	CASSLSASKSYTF
TRBV6-5	TRBJ2-2	TRBD1	.	15	TGTGCCAGCAGTTACGGGACAGGGAACACCGGGGAGCTGTTTTTT	CASSYGTGNTGELFF
TRBV27	TRBJ2-7	TRBD2	.	16	TGTGCCAGCAGAAGCCCGGCTAGCGGGAGCTCCTACGAGCAGTACTTC	CASRSPASGSSYEQYF
TRBV21-1	TRBJ2-7	.	.	14	TGTGCCAGCAGCAATAAAAAGCCGTACTACGAGCAGTACTTC	CASSNKKPYYEQYF
TRBV5-4	TRBJ2-5	TRBD2	.	14	TGTGCCAGCGGGACTAGCGGGGGCGGGGAGACCCAGTACTTC	CASGTSGGGETQYF
TRBV15	TRBJ2-2	TRBD2	.	18	TGTGCCACCAGCTCCGTTCATATAGCGGGAAAAAACACCGGGGAGCTGTTTTTT	CATSSVHIAGKNTGELFF
TRBV6-5	TRBJ2-2	.	.	15	TGTGCCAGCAGTTACGGAGACACAGGGTTTTCGGAGCTGTTTTTT	CASSYGDTGFSELFF
TRBV12-3/TRBV12-4	TRBJ1-2	.	.	12	TGTGCCAGCAGTTGGGGCAGTTATGGCTACACCTTC	CASSWGSYGYTF
TRBV25-1	TRBJ1-4	TRBD1	.	16	TGTGCCAGCAGTGAATCGGGGACAGACTTTAATGAAAAACTGTTTTTT	CASSESGTDFNEKLFF
TRBV2	TRBJ2-2	TRBD1	.	15	TGTGCCAGCAGCTCCCGGGACAGGGGGACCGGGGAGCTGTTTTTT	CASSSRDRGTGELFF
TRBV6-5	TRBJ2-5	.	.	11	TGTGCCACGGGGGACCAAGAGACCCAGTACTTC	CATGDQETQYF